Listed here is a single T cell receptor (beta chain). Antigen specificity is unknown. TCRdb itself ran the multiplex PCR reads through MiXCR, one entry per CDR3 protein. The sample contains fewer than 80,000 distinct CDR3 sequences, less than 45% of which appear only once. This entry comes from a study of breast tumors, draining lymph nodes, adjacent tissues. Germline V lookup: CDR1 LNHNV, CDR2 YYDKDF (reference sequence). J was trimmed by 11 bases and V by 6 bases; bases with no gene match: 13. The CDR3 totals 14 residues. Study conclusions and caveats: Luminal-like breast cancer showed significantly greater tumor-nontumor repertoire similarity than basal-like breast cancer did. Tumors had less TCR diversity than lymph nodes, more than nontumor tissue. Findings are consistent with lymph node origin and intratumoral expansion of most tumor T cells. Tumor T cell lymph node origin was a supported hypothesis, not proven.

The sample was breast tumor tissue. The receptor was isolated from a female donor with breast cancer. Some clones in this sample may be carry-over from other donors' samples. The chain has TRBV15 and TRBJ2-1; 7 nucleotides align to TRBD1. As DNA, the CDR3 is TGTGCCACCAGTTTCCGGGTTCAGGGGGATAAGCAGTTCTTC. This translates into CATSFRVQGDKQFF.